The rows below give T cell receptor beta chains drawn from one sample of a study of Ad26.COV2.S vaccination and SARS-CoV-2 variants. Produced via immunoSEQ multiplex PCR; TCRdb's table is partial and in-frame only. The sample consists of about 350,000 clones, 75% to 90% of them appearing once. Sequenced material: peripheral blood, taken in a trial of Ad26.COV2.S vaccine versus placebo. The source is a person aged 18-65 years who received the Ad26.COV2.S COVID-19 vaccine or a placebo. CDR3s include the opening cysteine and the closing phenylalanine or tryptophan. A D gene is named only where the DNA matches it firmly. Clone size is not always given. Where it is, it says once, few, many or a class for expanded clones.

cdr3_nt: TGTGCCACCCGGACAGGGGATCAGCCCCAGCATTTT
cdr3_aa: CATRTGDQPQHF
j_call: TRBJ1-5
d_call: TRBD1
v_call: TRBV10-3
clone_size: once

cdr3_nt: TGTGCCAGCAGTGTCCTGGACAGCAGCTCCTACAATGAGCAGTTCTTC
cdr3_aa: CASSVLDSSSYNEQFF
j_call: TRBJ2-1
d_call: .
v_call: TRBV2
clone_size: .

cdr3_nt: TGTGCCAGCAGCGTAGAGGCGGGCGAGCAGTACTTC
cdr3_aa: CASSVEAGEQYF
j_call: TRBJ2-7
d_call: .
v_call: TRBV9
clone_size: .

cdr3_nt: TGTGCCAGCAGTTCCCTCGCGGGGCGGGGGGACACAGATACGCAGTATTTT
cdr3_aa: CASSSLAGRGDTDTQYF
j_call: TRBJ2-3
d_call: TRBD2
v_call: TRBV28
clone_size: .

cdr3_nt: TGTGCCAGCAGGGGACAAGGAGATGGCTACACCTTC
cdr3_aa: CASRGQGDGYTF
j_call: TRBJ1-2
d_call: .
v_call: TRBV11-2
clone_size: .

cdr3_nt: TGTGCCAGCTCCCAGGGACAGGGAGTCTACGAGCAGTACTTC
cdr3_aa: CASSQGQGVYEQYF
j_call: TRBJ2-7
d_call: TRBD1
v_call: TRBV18
clone_size: .

cdr3_nt: TGTGCCAGCAGTTCCGCGGGAGGGAGGTACGAGCAGTACTTC
cdr3_aa: CASSSAGGRYEQYF
j_call: TRBJ2-7
d_call: TRBD2
v_call: TRBV28
clone_size: .

cdr3_nt: TGTGCCACCAGTGATTTTCAGGAGCCGGGAGGCTACACCTTC
cdr3_aa: CATSDFQEPGGYTF
j_call: TRBJ1-2
d_call: .
v_call: TRBV24-1
clone_size: once

cdr3_nt: TGTGCCAGCAGCCACAGAAGGTCACAGTACGGAAACACCATATATTTT
cdr3_aa: CASSHRRSQYGNTIYF
j_call: TRBJ1-3
d_call: .
v_call: TRBV14
clone_size: .

cdr3_nt: TGTGCCAGCAGCCAATGGGGCCGGACAGGCGCGTCCTACGAGCAGTACTTC
cdr3_aa: CASSQWGRTGASYEQYF
j_call: TRBJ2-7
d_call: TRBD1
v_call: TRBV3-1/TRBV3-2
clone_size: .

cdr3_nt: TGTGCCAGCAGCCGGACAGGGGGTAGCAATCAGCCCCAGCATTTT
cdr3_aa: CASSRTGGSNQPQHF
j_call: TRBJ1-5
d_call: TRBD1
v_call: TRBV2
clone_size: .

cdr3_nt: TGTGCCAGCAGCCAAATCTGGCCCGTACCCTCAAGTCTCTTGAACACTGAAGCTTTCTTT
cdr3_aa: CASSQIWPVPSSLLNTEAFF
j_call: TRBJ1-1
d_call: .
v_call: TRBV4-2
clone_size: once

cdr3_nt: TGTGCCAGTAGTATAGGAGCGGGGGAGCAGTACTTC
cdr3_aa: CASSIGAGEQYF
j_call: TRBJ2-7
d_call: TRBD2
v_call: TRBV19
clone_size: .

cdr3_nt: TGTGCCAGCAGCCAATCACAGGGGGATAATTCACCCCTCCACTTT
cdr3_aa: CASSQSQGDNSPLHF
j_call: TRBJ1-6
d_call: TRBD1
v_call: TRBV16
clone_size: .

cdr3_nt: TGTGCCAGCGGATTAGTCGGGAATCGATACGAGCAGTACTTC
cdr3_aa: CASGLVGNRYEQYF
j_call: TRBJ2-7
d_call: .
v_call: TRBV6-5
clone_size: .

cdr3_nt: TGTGCCAGCAGTTACTCGGGTCTCGCGGATCAGCCCCAGCATTTT
cdr3_aa: CASSYSGLADQPQHF
j_call: TRBJ1-5
d_call: .
v_call: TRBV6-5
clone_size: .

cdr3_nt: TGTGCCAGCAGTCGGGACAGAGGGCACAACTATGGCTACACCTTC
cdr3_aa: CASSRDRGHNYGYTF
j_call: TRBJ1-2
d_call: TRBD1
v_call: TRBV6-5
clone_size: .

cdr3_nt: TGTGCCAGCTCACCATTAAAAACACCCTCGCAGTATTTT
cdr3_aa: CASSPLKTPSQYF
j_call: TRBJ2-3
d_call: .
v_call: TRBV18
clone_size: .

cdr3_nt: TGTGCCAGCAGCCCCCGGGGACAGCTCTCCTACGAGCAGTACTTC
cdr3_aa: CASSPRGQLSYEQYF
j_call: TRBJ2-7
d_call: TRBD1
v_call: TRBV5-6
clone_size: .

cdr3_nt: TGCAGCGTTGGTCCGCGGCCCGGGGAGCTGTTTTTT
cdr3_aa: CSVGPRPGELFF
j_call: TRBJ2-2
d_call: .
v_call: TRBV29-1
clone_size: .

cdr3_nt: TGTGCCAGCAGCTGGGGGACAGGGGGGCTAGTTTTCCAGCAGTACTTC
cdr3_aa: CASSWGTGGLVFQQYF
j_call: TRBJ2-7
d_call: TRBD1
v_call: TRBV5-6
clone_size: .

cdr3_nt: TGTGCCAGCAGTTTATCCGCTTCCAGGCCAAAAGGCTACACCATATATTTT
cdr3_aa: CASSLSASRPKGYTIYF
j_call: TRBJ1-3
d_call: .
v_call: TRBV28
clone_size: .

cdr3_nt: TGTGCCATCAGTGAGTCGTTGGCGGGAATCAATCAGCCCCAGCATTTT
cdr3_aa: CAISESLAGINQPQHF
j_call: TRBJ1-5
d_call: .
v_call: TRBV10-3
clone_size: .

cdr3_nt: TGTGCCAGCAGCTGGGGGACTAGCGGGAGTAGGGTAGGGGAGACCCAGTACTTC
cdr3_aa: CASSWGTSGSRVGETQYF
j_call: TRBJ2-5
d_call: TRBD2
v_call: TRBV5-6
clone_size: .

cdr3_nt: TGTGCCAGTACGAACAGGAATCAGCCCCAGCATTTT
cdr3_aa: CASTNRNQPQHF
j_call: TRBJ1-5
d_call: .
v_call: TRBV19
clone_size: few

cdr3_nt: TGTGCCAGCGGGACAGGGGGCACCGGGGAGCTGTTTTTT
cdr3_aa: CASGTGGTGELFF
j_call: TRBJ2-2
d_call: TRBD1
v_call: TRBV6-4
clone_size: .

cdr3_nt: TGTGCCAGCAGACATTACAACGGGGGGCTGAATTCACCCCTCCACTTT
cdr3_aa: CASRHYNGGLNSPLHF
j_call: TRBJ1-6
d_call: .
v_call: TRBV3-1/TRBV3-2
clone_size: .

cdr3_nt: TGTGCCAGCAGCTTGACTAGCGTCAATGAGCAGTTCTTC
cdr3_aa: CASSLTSVNEQFF
j_call: TRBJ2-1
d_call: TRBD2
v_call: TRBV5-6
clone_size: .

cdr3_nt: TGTGCCATCAGTGAGATGACTGAAGCTTTCTTT
cdr3_aa: CAISEMTEAFF
j_call: TRBJ1-1
d_call: .
v_call: TRBV10-3
clone_size: .

cdr3_nt: TGTGCCAGCAGCAAAGCGTCAGGCTCCAGCGCCAATCAGCCCCAGCATTTT
cdr3_aa: CASSKASGSSANQPQHF
j_call: TRBJ1-5
d_call: .
v_call: TRBV21-1
clone_size: .

cdr3_nt: TGTGCCAGCAGCCAACTGACCGGAGGCGGGCTAGCGAGGGTCTACGAGCAGTACTTC
cdr3_aa: CASSQLTGGGLARVYEQYF
j_call: TRBJ2-7
d_call: .
v_call: TRBV3-1/TRBV3-2
clone_size: once

cdr3_nt: TGCGCCAGCAGCCAACGAGGACAAGAGACCCAGTACTTC
cdr3_aa: CASSQRGQETQYF
j_call: TRBJ2-5
d_call: .
v_call: TRBV4-3
clone_size: .

cdr3_nt: TGCAGCGTTCGATATACAGGTCACAGGCCTGAAGCTTTCTTT
cdr3_aa: CSVRYTGHRPEAFF
j_call: TRBJ1-1
d_call: .
v_call: TRBV29-1
clone_size: .

cdr3_nt: TGCAGCGTTGAAGGGTTTGCCGGAGCCGGGGAGACCCAGTACTTC
cdr3_aa: CSVEGFAGAGETQYF
j_call: TRBJ2-5
d_call: .
v_call: TRBV29-1
clone_size: .

cdr3_nt: TGTGCCAGCAGTGAAAGGGGACGGGTGAATGAAAAACTGTTTTTT
cdr3_aa: CASSERGRVNEKLFF
j_call: TRBJ1-4
d_call: .
v_call: TRBV6-1
clone_size: few

cdr3_nt: TGTGCCAGTAGTGCCGGGAGTGCAACTAATGAAAAACTGTTTTTT
cdr3_aa: CASSAGSATNEKLFF
j_call: TRBJ1-4
d_call: .
v_call: TRBV19
clone_size: .

cdr3_nt: TGCGCCAGCAGCCAAGAGCAGGGGGCTGACTATGGCTACACCTTC
cdr3_aa: CASSQEQGADYGYTF
j_call: TRBJ1-2
d_call: TRBD1
v_call: TRBV4-3
clone_size: .

cdr3_nt: TGCGCCAGCAGCTTAAGCCTGGGACACTCCGGGGAGCTGTTTTTT
cdr3_aa: CASSLSLGHSGELFF
j_call: TRBJ2-2
d_call: .
v_call: TRBV5-1
clone_size: .

cdr3_nt: TGTGCCAGCAGCGCGACCACAGGGGGCGGTTACGAGCAGTACTTC
cdr3_aa: CASSATTGGGYEQYF
j_call: TRBJ2-7
d_call: TRBD1
v_call: TRBV6-5
clone_size: few

cdr3_nt: TGTGCCAGCAGCTTCTCAAAGGGCAGTCAAGAGACCCAGTACTTC
cdr3_aa: CASSFSKGSQETQYF
j_call: TRBJ2-5
d_call: .
v_call: TRBV7-2
clone_size: once

cdr3_nt: TGTGCCAGCAGCTCGACAGGCTCTGGAAACACCATATATTTT
cdr3_aa: CASSSTGSGNTIYF
j_call: TRBJ1-3
d_call: .
v_call: TRBV7-9
clone_size: many

cdr3_nt: TGTGCCAGCAGTACCGGGACAGGTCTCTATGAGCAGTTCTTC
cdr3_aa: CASSTGTGLYEQFF
j_call: TRBJ2-1
d_call: TRBD1
v_call: TRBV6-5
clone_size: .

cdr3_nt: TGTGCCAGCAGTTTGCCGCCGCTGATTTCACCCCTCCACTTT
cdr3_aa: CASSLPPLISPLHF
j_call: TRBJ1-6
d_call: .
v_call: TRBV28
clone_size: few